Listed below are T cell receptor beta chains from one sample, sequenced in a study of early T cells in non-severe SARS-CoV-2 infection. A single record per CDR3 protein comes from TCRdb applying MiXCR to the 5' RACE reads. The sample has tens of thousands of distinct CDR3 sequences, about 4.6% seen once. Sequencing was performed on whole blood. The receptors were sampled from an adult who was a healthcare worker with PCR-confirmed SARS-CoV-2 infection or an uninfected control (not recorded which). Both conserved end residues are part of each CDR3. A D gene is named only where the DNA matches it firmly. Rows give clone size only sometimes, using once, few, many, or a class for an expanded clone.

TRBJ1-2,TRBV7-2,many,-,CASTVGDGRFGYTF,TGTGCCAGCACCGTAGGGGACGGACGGTTCGGCTACACCTTC
TRBJ2-7,TRBV12-3/TRBV12-4,many,TRBD1,CASSRDRARQRYF,TGTGCCAGCAGCCGCGACAGGGCCCGACAACGGTACTTC
TRBJ2-5,TRBV20-1,many,TRBD2,CSASPLAGVDETQYF,TGCAGTGCTAGTCCGCTAGCGGGAGTGGATGAGACCCAGTACTTC
TRBJ2-5,TRBV7-9,many,TRBD1,CASSFIGDSQAQYF,TGTGCCAGCAGCTTCATCGGGGACAGCCAGGCCCAGTACTTC
TRBJ2-1,TRBV14,few,-,CASSRGYEQFF,TGTGCCAGCAGCCGGGGGTATGAGCAGTTCTTC
TRBJ1-4,TRBV7-8,few,-,CASSKRRGVDEKLFF,TGTGCCAGCAGTAAAAGGCGGGGGGTGGATGAAAAACTGTTTTTT
TRBJ2-3,TRBV6-6,-,-,CASSYGISSTDTQYF,TGTGCCAGCAGTTACGGGATCTCTAGCACAGATACGCAGTATTTT
TRBJ2-3,TRBV19,-,TRBD2,CASREGTSGRADTQYF,TGTGCCAGTAGAGAAGGGACTAGCGGGAGGGCCGACACGCAGTATTTT
TRBJ2-1,TRBV3-1,many,TRBD2,CASSHTGTSGLRASYNEQFF,TGTGCCAGCAGCCATACCGGGACTAGCGGATTAAGAGCCTCCTACAATGAGCAGTTCTTC
TRBJ1-1,TRBV29-1,many,-,CSEGKEWVNTEAFF,TGCAGCGAAGGAAAGGAGTGGGTGAACACTGAAGCTTTCTTT
TRBJ2-7,TRBV29-1,many,-,CSVSQGAEYEQYF,TGCAGCGTCTCCCAAGGGGCGGAGTACGAGCAGTACTTC
TRBJ1-5,TRBV2,many,TRBD1,CASSEGTGSQPQHF,TGTGCCAGCAGTGAGGGGACAGGGTCTCAGCCCCAGCATTTT
TRBJ1-1,TRBV11-2,many,-,CASSPNVNTEAFF,TGTGCCAGCAGCCCCAACGTAAACACTGAAGCTTTCTTT
TRBJ1-1,TRBV10-3,many,-,CAISEFRGPNTEAFF,TGTGCCATCAGTGAGTTCCGGGGCCCAAACACTGAAGCTTTCTTT
TRBJ1-4,TRBV28,-,-,CASSSRSYGEKLFF,TGTGCCAGCAGCTCCCGATCGTATGGGGAAAAACTGTTTTTT
TRBJ2-1,TRBV7-2,many,TRBD2,CASSLRTGLAVDNEQFF,TGTGCCAGCAGCCTTCGTACGGGACTAGCGGTTGACAATGAGCAGTTCTTC
TRBJ1-1,TRBV5-1,many,-,CASSLAGGVATEAFF,TGCGCCAGCAGCTTGGCCGGCGGGGTGGCCACTGAAGCTTTCTTT
TRBJ1-5,TRBV5-6,many,-,CASSLWGGADQPQHF,TGTGCCAGCAGCTTGTGGGGGGGCGCGGATCAGCCCCAGCATTTT
TRBJ2-7,TRBV3-1,-,-,CASSQTWKQYF,TGCGCCAGCAGCCAAACGTGGAAGCAGTACTTC
TRBJ2-1,TRBV14,-,-,CASSQDHPLRFSYNEQFF,TGTGCCAGCAGCCAAGATCACCCGCTTAGGTTCTCCTACAATGAGCAGTTCTTC
TRBJ2-5,TRBV7-6,many,-,CASSLSQKTQYF,TGTGCCAGCAGCTTAAGCCAGAAGACCCAGTACTTC
TRBJ1-2,TRBV2,many,TRBD1,CASNLLDRVEGYTF,TGTGCCAGCAACCTACTAGACAGGGTGGAGGGCTACACCTTC
TRBJ2-1,TRBV11-2,many,TRBD2,CASSLGRLAQDEQFF,TGTGCCAGCAGCTTAGGCCGACTAGCGCAGGATGAGCAGTTCTTC
TRBJ2-2,TRBV7-3,many,-,CASSILQGTGELFF,TGTGCCAGCAGCATACTCCAGGGCACCGGGGAGCTGTTTTTT
TRBJ1-3,TRBV25-1,many,-,CASSEPGNTIYF,TGTGCCAGCAGTGAACCTGGAAACACCATATATTTT
TRBJ1-2,TRBV28,few,TRBD1,CASGGVKDRVSMGYTF,TGTGCCAGCGGCGGGGTAAAGGACAGGGTATCGATGGGCTACACCTTC
TRBJ1-1,TRBV10-3,few,-,CAISESILRTSEAFF,TGTGCCATCAGTGAGTCGATTTTGAGAACATCTGAAGCTTTCTTT
TRBJ1-5,TRBV7-9,many,TRBD1,CASSPTGSNQPQHF,TGTGCCAGCAGCCCGACAGGGAGCAATCAGCCCCAGCATTTT
TRBJ2-7,TRBV6-2/TRBV6-3,-,TRBD2,CASSSSGTSGRDTSFSYEQYF,TGTGCCAGCAGTTCCTCCGGGACTAGCGGGAGGGATACCTCCTTTTCCTACGAGCAGTACTTC
TRBJ2-1,TRBV18,many,TRBD1,CATTQGAYNEQFF,TGTGCCACCACACAGGGGGCCTACAATGAGCAGTTCTTC
TRBJ1-5,TRBV2,many,-,CASSETGHYDNQPQHF,TGTGCCAGCAGTGAAACAGGCCATTACGACAATCAGCCCCAGCATTTT
TRBJ2-3,TRBV7-9,few,-,CASSPQGPDTQYF,TGTGCCAGCAGCCCCCAGGGTCCAGATACGCAGTATTTT
TRBJ2-3,TRBV10-1,-,-,CASSIVTSEQGGTQYF,TGCGCCAGCAGTATTGTGACTAGCGAACAGGGGGGTACGCAGTATTTT
TRBJ2-1,TRBV29-1,many,-,CSVGGGGVRRNEQFF,TGCAGCGTTGGGGGAGGAGGGGTAAGGCGGAATGAGCAGTTCTTC
TRBJ2-1,TRBV7-6,many,-,CASSLLGGLSSYNEQFF,TGTGCCAGCAGCCTGCTAGGGGGGTTAAGCTCCTACAATGAGCAGTTCTTC
TRBJ2-7,TRBV6-6,few,-,CASSYGGHYEQYF,TGTGCCAGCAGTTACGGTGGCCACTACGAGCAGTACTTC
TRBJ2-3,TRBV5-1,many,-,CASSLFLGDTQYF,TGCGCCAGCAGCCTATTCTTGGGAGATACGCAGTATTTT
TRBJ2-7,TRBV12-3/TRBV12-4,many,TRBD1,CASSSRRRQGDEQYF,TGTGCCAGCAGTTCCCGTCGTAGACAGGGGGACGAGCAGTACTTC
TRBJ1-1,TRBV29-1,many,-,CSVAGSYTEAFF,TGCAGCGTTGCCGGATCTTACACTGAAGCTTTCTTT
TRBJ2-3,TRBV20-1,few,TRBD2,CSAPSGTLLVGTDTQYF,TGCAGTGCCCCCAGCGGGACCCTCTTAGTTGGCACAGATACGCAGTATTTT
TRBJ2-7,TRBV10-3,many,TRBD1,CAISDSGTGGSYEQYF,TGTGCCATCAGTGATTCCGGGACAGGGGGTAGCTACGAGCAGTACTTC
TRBJ2-1,TRBV28,many,-,CASSAPGRYNEQFF,TGTGCCAGCAGTGCCCCAGGGAGGTACAATGAGCAGTTCTTC
TRBJ1-5,TRBV30,many,-,CATGQNQPQHF,TGTGCAACGGGGCAAAATCAGCCCCAGCATTTT
TRBJ2-7,TRBV27,many,TRBD1,CASSENTGVEQYF,TGTGCCAGCAGTGAGAATACAGGGGTCGAGCAGTACTTC
TRBJ2-1,TRBV6-5,many,TRBD1,CASSYMRGQGYNEQFF,TGTGCCAGCAGTTACATGAGGGGGCAGGGGTACAATGAGCAGTTCTTC
TRBJ2-5,TRBV7-9,many,-,CASSLGGRTPETQYF,TGTGCCAGCAGCTTAGGAGGGAGGACACCAGAGACCCAGTACTTC
TRBJ2-2,TRBV2,few,TRBD2,CASSGTSGNTGELFF,TGTGCCAGCAGTGGGACTAGCGGGAACACCGGGGAGCTGTTTTTT
TRBJ2-7,TRBV27,many,-,CASSPQTGPYEQYF,TGTGCCAGCAGTCCCCAGACAGGCCCCTACGAGCAGTACTTC
TRBJ2-1,TRBV6-2/TRBV6-3,-,TRBD1,CASSPGTGGYNEQFF,TGTGCCAGCAGCCCGGGGACAGGGGGTTACAATGAGCAGTTCTTC
TRBJ1-2,TRBV7-9,many,TRBD1,CASSPYGQGRANYGYTF,TGTGCCAGCAGCCCCTACGGACAGGGTAGAGCTAACTATGGCTACACCTTC
TRBJ1-2,TRBV6-6,many,TRBD1,CASSQGQGRGYGYTF,TGTGCCAGCAGTCAGGGACAGGGCAGAGGCTATGGCTACACCTTC
TRBJ2-7,TRBV28,medium-sized,-,CASAKGYEQYF,TGTGCCAGCGCCAAGGGTTACGAGCAGTACTTC
TRBJ2-1,TRBV27,many,-,CASSLSNRRDNEQFF,TGTGCCAGCAGTTTATCGAACCGAAGGGACAATGAGCAGTTCTTC
TRBJ1-5,TRBV6-5,many,TRBD1,CASSYRQGYQPQHF,TGTGCCAGCAGTTATCGACAGGGGTATCAGCCCCAGCATTTT
TRBJ2-7,TRBV20-1,many,TRBD2,CSARTSGSVYEQYF,TGCAGTGCTAGAACTAGCGGGAGTGTGTACGAGCAGTACTTC
TRBJ1-5,TRBV6-2/TRBV6-3,-,-,CASSYRRGNQPQHF,TGTGCCAGCAGTTACAGGAGGGGCAATCAGCCCCAGCATTTT
TRBJ1-4,TRBV12-3/TRBV12-4,few,-,CASSFSEKLFF,TGTGCCAGCAGTTTCAGTGAAAAACTGTTTTTT
TRBJ2-1,TRBV7-7,-,-,CASSSRDSNEQFF,TGTGCTAGCAGCTCACGGGACTCCAATGAGCAGTTCTTC
TRBJ2-7,TRBV3-1,-,-,CASSPPDVYEQYF,TGTGCCAGCAGCCCCCCGGACGTCTACGAGCAGTACTTC
TRBJ1-2,TRBV29-1,medium-sized,TRBD1,CSVVGGNYGYTF,TGCAGCGTTGTAGGGGGCAACTATGGCTACACCTTC